This T cell receptor beta chain is drawn from a study of T cell responses to AZD1222 COVID-19 vaccine. Findings of the study overall: In a largely white British group with more females than males, clonal diversity was possibly underestimated.

This CDR3 is 14 amino acids long. V lost 6 bases to trimming and J lost 6 bases; unmatched junction nucleotides: 5. Germline CDR1 LGHNA, CDR2 YNFKEQ. Second-dose intervals near 4 or 12 weeks were combined. To note about this clone: Its antigen remains unidentified.

Some clones are missing from TCRdb's copy, which holds only in-frame ones; the method was immunoSEQ multiplex PCR. Here the sample spans under 150,000 clones, approximately 90% being singletons. The V gene is TRBV4-2, the J gene TRBJ1-6; TRBD1 matches 7 bases. The sequenced sample was peripheral blood, obtained 28 days after the second AZD1222 dose. This clonotype was obtained from an adult who received the AZD1222 COVID-19 vaccine. The CDR3 spells CASRRRDSNSPLHF. CDR3 DNA: TGTGCCAGCAGAAGAAGGGACAGTAATTCACCCCTCCACTTT.